This is a list of T cell receptor beta chains from one sample in a study of blood T cell repertoires in COVID-19. The repertoire was sequenced with immunoSEQ multiplex PCR; TCRdb's copy has only in-frame clones and lacks some. The profile shows 40,000 to 50,000 clones, 70% to 90% of them singletons. The sample was peripheral blood. The receptors come from a woman aged 80 or over with acute or convalescent COVID-19. CDR3s include the opening cysteine and the closing phenylalanine or tryptophan. A D gene is named only where the DNA matches it firmly. Expanded clones are given a class, and other clones once, few, many or no size at all.

length: 13; V: TRBV3-1/TRBV3-2; J: TRBJ1-6; size: once; D: TRBD1; CDR3: CASRGTGSSPLHF; DNA: TGTGCCAGTCGAGGGACAGGGAGTTCACCCCTCCACTTT
length: 14; V: TRBV9; J: TRBJ2-5; size: .; D: .; CDR3: CASSVGSGQETQYF; DNA: TGTGCCAGCAGCGTAGGATCGGGGCAAGAGACCCAGTACTTC
length: 16; V: TRBV29-1; J: TRBJ1-2; size: .; D: TRBD1; CDR3: CSVAGQGRERNYGYTF; DNA: TGCAGCGTTGCCGGACAGGGAAGGGAGCGTAACTATGGCTACACCTTC
length: 15; V: TRBV7-2; J: TRBJ2-1; size: .; D: .; CDR3: CASSLVSGGGNEQFF; DNA: TGTGCCAGCAGCTTAGTATCGGGGGGCGGGAATGAGCAGTTCTTC
length: 15; V: TRBV4-2; J: TRBJ1-1; size: .; D: .; CDR3: CASSQESQGDGEAFF; DNA: TGTGCCAGCAGCCAAGAATCCCAAGGGGATGGTGAAGCTTTCTTT
length: 17; V: TRBV4-2; J: TRBJ1-3; size: .; D: TRBD1; CDR3: CASSQVGQGTYGNTIYF; DNA: TGTGCCAGCAGCCAAGTCGGACAGGGTACTTACGGAAACACCATATATTTT
length: 15; V: TRBV2; J: TRBJ2-5; size: .; D: .; CDR3: CASSEGGVGGETQYF; DNA: TGTGCCAGCAGTGAGGGAGGAGTGGGGGGAGAGACCCAGTACTTC
length: 14; V: TRBV19; J: TRBJ1-2; size: .; D: TRBD1; CDR3: CASIGDRVNYGYTF; DNA: TGTGCCAGTATTGGAGACAGGGTTAACTATGGCTACACCTTC
length: 14; V: TRBV9; J: TRBJ2-7; size: .; D: .; CDR3: CASSDALSSYEQYF; DNA: TGTGCCAGCAGCGACGCTCTAAGCTCCTACGAGCAGTACTTC
length: 14; V: TRBV18; J: TRBJ2-3; size: .; D: TRBD2; CDR3: CASSPGLTTDTQYF; DNA: TGTGCCAGCTCACCGGGACTAACCACAGATACGCAGTATTTT
length: 17; V: TRBV5-1; J: TRBJ1-5; size: once; D: TRBD1; CDR3: CASSLAPGGAGNQPQHF; DNA: TGCGCCAGCAGCTTGGCCCCAGGGGGCGCCGGCAATCAGCCCCAGCATTTT
length: 15; V: TRBV5-1; J: TRBJ1-3; size: few; D: .; CDR3: CASSSDFYSGNTIYF; DNA: TGCGCCAGCAGCTCGGACTTTTACTCTGGAAACACCATATATTTT
length: 17; V: TRBV2; J: TRBJ2-4; size: .; D: TRBD1; CDR3: CASSPFRQGAAKNIQYF; DNA: TGTGCCAGCAGTCCTTTCCGACAGGGGGCGGCCAAAAACATTCAGTACTTC
length: 15; V: TRBV5-1; J: TRBJ1-2; size: .; D: .; CDR3: CASSLANSGISGYTF; DNA: TGCGCCAGCAGCTTGGCCAACTCCGGGATCAGTGGCTACACCTTC
length: 16; V: TRBV4-1; J: TRBJ1-4; size: few; D: .; CDR3: CASSPSQVPTNEKLFF; DNA: TGCGCCAGCAGCCCATCGCAGGTCCCAACTAATGAAAAACTGTTTTTT
length: 13; V: TRBV6-1; J: TRBJ1-4; size: .; D: .; CDR3: CASRFTGNEKLFF; DNA: TGTGCCAGCAGATTCACCGGTAATGAAAAACTGTTTTTT
length: 13; V: TRBV30; J: TRBJ1-5; size: .; D: .; CDR3: CAWSKEGRQPQHF; DNA: TGTGCCTGGAGTAAGGAGGGGCGGCAGCCCCAGCATTTT
length: 14; V: TRBV5-1; J: TRBJ1-1; size: .; D: TRBD1; CDR3: CASSWTGMDTEAFF; DNA: TGCGCCAGCAGCTGGACAGGGATGGACACTGAAGCTTTCTTT
length: 16; V: TRBV18; J: TRBJ1-5; size: .; D: TRBD1; CDR3: CASSLDHRGYNQPQHF; DNA: TGTGCCAGCTCACTTGATCACAGGGGGTACAATCAGCCCCAGCATTTT
length: 13; V: TRBV12-3/TRBV12-4; J: TRBJ1-2; size: .; D: TRBD1; CDR3: CASSPGGYYGYTF; DNA: TGTGCCAGCAGCCCAGGGGGCTACTATGGCTACACCTTC
length: 17; V: TRBV3-1/TRBV3-2; J: TRBJ1-6; size: .; D: TRBD1; CDR3: CASSRLGGQGGDSPLHF; DNA: TGTGCCAGCAGCCGTCTTGGGGGCCAGGGGGGAGATTCACCCCTCCACTTT
length: 19; V: TRBV6-2/TRBV6-3; J: TRBJ2-5; size: .; D: TRBD2; CDR3: CASSYLPGTSGGAGETQYF; DNA: TGTGCCAGCAGTTACCTCCCCGGGACTAGCGGGGGGGCAGGGGAGACCCAGTACTTC
length: 15; V: TRBV3-1/TRBV3-2; J: TRBJ1-2; size: .; D: .; CDR3: CASSRLTPGASLYTF; DNA: TGTGCCAGCAGCCGCCTAACCCCGGGAGCGTCGCTGTACACCTTC
length: 16; V: TRBV11-2; J: TRBJ2-3; size: .; D: .; CDR3: CASSPWGGGPTDTQYF; DNA: TGTGCCAGCTCCCCGTGGGGAGGGGGGCCCACAGATACGCAGTATTTT
length: 16; V: TRBV10-3; J: TRBJ1-4; size: .; D: .; CDR3: CASGVGREATNEKLFF; DNA: TGTGCCAGCGGGGTCGGCAGGGAGGCAACTAATGAAAAACTGTTTTTT
length: 16; V: TRBV3-1/TRBV3-2; J: TRBJ1-1; size: .; D: .; CDR3: CASSQEGARANTEAFF; DNA: TGTGCCAGCAGCCAAGAGGGGGCCAGGGCGAACACTGAAGCTTTCTTT
length: 17; V: TRBV19; J: TRBJ1-5; size: .; D: .; CDR3: CASSIKGGSLGNQPQHF; DNA: TGTGCCAGTAGTATAAAAGGTGGGAGTCTGGGCAATCAGCCCCAGCATTTT
length: 18; V: TRBV7-8; J: TRBJ1-5; size: .; D: .; CDR3: CASSTIDPLAFLDQPQHF; DNA: TGTGCCAGCAGCACTATAGACCCCCTGGCTTTTCTGGATCAGCCCCAGCATTTT
length: 15; V: TRBV7-6; J: TRBJ2-7; size: .; D: TRBD1; CDR3: CASSLGTGGPYEQYF; DNA: TGTGCCAGCAGCTTAGGGACAGGGGGTCCCTACGAGCAGTACTTC
length: 16; V: TRBV7-9; J: TRBJ2-1; size: .; D: TRBD2; CDR3: CASSSTSSGGADEQFF; DNA: TGTGCCAGCAGCTCTACCTCTAGCGGGGGGGCCGATGAGCAGTTCTTC
length: 14; V: TRBV7-2; J: TRBJ2-7; size: .; D: TRBD1; CDR3: CASSFDRGNYEQYF; DNA: TGTGCCAGCAGCTTCGACAGGGGCAACTACGAGCAGTACTTC
length: 13; V: TRBV3-1/TRBV3-2; J: TRBJ1-2; size: .; D: TRBD1; CDR3: CASSDTGDYGYTF; DNA: TGTGCCAGCAGCGACACAGGGGACTATGGCTACACCTTC
length: 14; V: TRBV5-4; J: TRBJ1-4; size: .; D: TRBD1; CDR3: CASSRDRDNEKLFF; DNA: TGTGCCAGCAGCCGGGACAGGGATAATGAAAAACTGTTTTTT
length: 15; V: TRBV6-4; J: TRBJ1-3; size: .; D: .; CDR3: CASNGGYSSGNTIYF; DNA: TGTGCCAGCAATGGGGGCTATTCCTCTGGAAACACCATATATTTT